This TCR beta chain was captured in a study of T cell responses to AZD1222 COVID-19 vaccine. Study-level results: In all cases, repertoires were sampled only after the peak T cell response. Rises in breadth and depth of Spike-specific TCRs came after two AZD1222 doses. At study baseline, merely five or six AZD1222 recipients were seropositive.

CDR1 is SGHRS and CDR2 is YFSETQ in the germline V gene. The CDR3 contains 14 residues. Trimming pared 3 bases from V and 4 bases from J, leaving 14 bases between. In the case of this clone: The antigen is undetermined.

Libraries were prepared by immunoSEQ multiplex PCR; TCRdb keeps only in-frame clonotypes and omits some of them. Altogether some 84,000 clones are present, approximately 85% being singletons, with the ten largest covering around 10%. Timing groups of about 4 and about 12 weeks for second doses were pooled. The chain employs TRBV5-1 and TRBJ2-7; perhaps TRBD2 as D (6 bases). This receptor was obtained from an adult who received the AZD1222 COVID-19 vaccine. Sample: peripheral blood, taken 28 days after the second AZD1222 dose. Here the CDR3 reads CASSSTTSMYEQYF. Here the CDR3 DNA reads TGCGCCAGCAGCTCCACGACTAGTATGTACGAGCAGTACTTC.